These 21 T cell receptor beta chains originate from one sample sequenced in a study of tumor T cells in aggressive B-cell lymphoma. The method was immunoSEQ multiplex PCR; TCRdb's version includes in-frame clones alone and lacks a portion of them. This sample has roughly 9,000 clones, with about 85% found just once. Material: tumor tissue. Receptor source: an adult with diffuse large B cell lymphoma.

The chain employs TRBV10-1 and TRBJ1-2; no firm D call. Between the trimmed V and J ends, which lost 6 bases and 9 bases, there was a span of 26 bases. Per germline, CDR1 WNHNN and CDR2 SYGVQD (reference sequence). The CDR3 totals 16 residues. The CDR3 coding sequence is TGCGCCAGCAGCCCACCCTCGGGAAATGATGCTCATAGCTACACCTTC. Protein: CASSPPSGNDAHSYTF.

This chain connects TRBV7-9 to TRBJ2-7; tentative D call: TRBD1 (6 bases). V was pared by 4 bases and J by 3 bases, with 10 bases between. Germline values: CDR1 SEHNR, CDR2 FQNEAQ (reference sequence). The CDR3 loop spans 13 amino acids. The CDR3 region has the DNA TGTGCCAGCAGCTACCTGACAGGCTACGAGCAGTACTTC. Translation: CASSYLTGYEQYF.

V gene TRBV4-1 combines with J gene TRBJ1-1; D might be TRBD1 (5 bases). The CDR3 contains 15 residues. Germline CDR1 MGHRA, CDR2 YSYEKL. V gave up 4 bases and J gave up 1 base, with 13 bases separating them. As DNA, the CDR3 is TGCGCCAGCAGCCCAAGGGGACTAGAGAACACTGAAGCTTTCTTT. Amino acid sequence: CASSPRGLENTEAFF.

The chain is built from TRBV5-6 and TRBJ2-3, with TRBD2 matching 8 bases. The J segment lost 4 bases and the V segment lost 4 bases, leaving 11 bases of the junction unmatched. The CDR3 consists of 16 residues. Germline V gene sequence: CDR1 SGHDT, CDR2 YYEEEE. Here the CDR3 reads CASSPLTGGKADTQYF. The CDR3 DNA follows: TGTGCCAGCAGCCCTTTAACGGGGGGGAAAGCAGATACGCAGTATTTT.

The chain couples TRBV5-3 to TRBJ2-2; tentative D call: TRBD2 (6 bases). TRBV5-3 is an ORF, with its function uncertain. The V end lost 2 bases, the J end lost 7 bases, and 15 bases lay between the germline ends. This CDR3 comprises 15 residues. CDR3 sequence (DNA): TGTGCCAGAAGCTTCCTACCTCGGGGGTACGGGGAGCTGTTTTTT. It yields the protein CARSFLPRGYGELFF.

This chain links TRBV6-6 with TRBJ2-1; D unclear. This CDR3 spans 15 amino acids. V lost 5 bases and J lost 3, with 14 bases in between. Germline CDR1 MNHNY, CDR2 SVGAGI (reference sequence). CDR3 residues: CASSTRSPGYNEQFF. The CDR3 DNA reads as TGTGCCAGCAGTACACGAAGTCCAGGCTACAATGAGCAGTTCTTC.

The chain uses TRBV5-5 and TRBJ1-2; possibly TRBD1 for D (6 bases). Germline V gene lookup returns CDR1 SGHKS and CDR2 YYEKEE (reference sequence). CDR3 length equals 15 residues. Trimming removed 5 bases at V and 3 bases at J, with 17 bases between. The CDR3 protein is CASSLTGSVDYGYTF. CDR3 DNA: TGTGCCAGCAGTCTCACAGGGAGTGTGGACTATGGCTACACCTTC.

V and J are TRBV9 and TRBJ1-3; 10 bases are a match to TRBD1. Trimming cost V 4 bases and J 0 bases; bases outside gene matches: 10. The CDR3 runs to 18 residues. Germline-derived CDR1 and CDR2 are SGDLS and YYNGEE. The DNA of the CDR3 is TGTGCCAGCAGCACACGTCGGGGACAGGGGAACTCTGGAAACACCATATATTTT. It is translated as CASSTRRGQGNSGNTIYF. Together with reference TRBV9 and TRBJ1-3, the CDR3 gives the full variable domain: DSGVTQTPKHLITATGQRVTLRCSPRSGDLSVYWYQQSLDQGLQFLIQYYNGEERAKGNILERFSAQQFPDLHSELNLSSLELGDSALYFCASSTRRGQGNSGNTIYFGEGSWLTVV.

J is TRBJ2-3 and V is TRBV9; 12 bases align to TRBD2. In germline, CDR1 is SGDLS, CDR2 YYNGEE. The CDR3 has 17 amino acids. Losses at the gene ends were 3 bases for V and 7 bases for J; bases not matched to a gene: 12. CDR3 sequence: CASSGIPLAGGTNTQYF. DNA of the CDR3: TGTGCCAGCAGCGGGATCCCTCTAGCGGGGGGGACCAATACGCAGTATTTT.

The V and J genes are TRBV20-1 and TRBJ1-1; 7 bases agree with TRBD1. V lost 6 bases and J lost 11; bases outside the gene matches: 6. The CDR3 has 10 amino acids. Germline values: CDR1 DFQATT, CDR2 SNEGSKA (reference sequence). The DNA for the CDR3 is TGCAGTGCCGAGGACAGGCACGCTTTCTTT. Encoded protein: CSAEDRHAFF.

This clone was observed once. The chain couples TRBV6-5 to TRBJ1-2; TRBD1 aligns across 11 bases. Germline CDR1 is MNHEY and CDR2 is SVGAGI. The CDR3 contains 14 residues. J lost 10 bases, V lost 7 bases, and 11 bases had no gene match. CDR3 DNA sequence: TGTGCCAGCACCCCGCTTCCGGACAGGGGGCCCTACACCTTC. Protein: CASTPLPDRGPYTF.

The table lists this clone with a count of one. This chain connects TRBV5-6 to TRBJ1-2; 10 bases match TRBD1. Germline V gives CDR1 SGHDT, CDR2 YYEEEE. The CDR3 covers 19 residues. Unmatched junction bases numbered 17, after V lost 2 bases and J lost 4 bases. CDR3 in amino acids: CASSFGVRDRGSQGYGYTF. The CDR3 region has the DNA TGTGCCAGCAGCTTTGGGGTACGGGACAGGGGCTCCCAAGGCTATGGCTACACCTTC. Drawing the rest from reference TRBV5-6 and TRBJ1-2, the complete variable domain is DAGVTQSPTHLIKTRGQQVTLRCSPKSGHDTVSWYQQALGQGPQFIFQYYEEEERQRGNFPDRFSGHQFPNYSSELNVNALLLGDSALYLCASSFGVRDRGSQGYGYTFGSGTRLTVV.

The chain couples TRBV15 to TRBJ1-1, with D unresolved. Per the germline V gene, CDR1 is LNHNV and CDR2 is YYDKDF (reference sequence). V was pared by 4 bases and J by 4 bases, with 10 bases between. This CDR3 has 13 amino acids. CDR3 loop: CATSIGRATEAFF. CDR3 nucleotides: TGTGCCACCAGCATAGGGAGGGCCACTGAAGCTTTCTTT.

The V call is TRBV6-5, the J call TRBJ1-5; a possible D gene is TRBD1 (6 bases). Germline CDR1 is MNHEY and CDR2 is SVGAGI. There are 16 residues in the CDR3. Trimming cost V 0 bases and J 4 bases, with 13 bases left between them. The CDR3 sequence: CASSYSGPQGNQPQHF. CDR3 nucleotides: TGTGCCAGCAGTTACTCGGGTCCGCAGGGGAATCAGCCCCAGCATTTT.

This clone was seen only a few times. The CDR3: CASSLGREAGNTIYF. CDR3 bases: TGCGCCAGCAGCTTGGGCAGGGAGGCTGGAAACACCATATATTTT. The genes are TRBV5-1 and TRBJ1-3; weak D call: TRBD1 (5 bases). This CDR3 contains 15 residues. V was clipped by 0 bases and J by 2 bases, with 9 bases between them. The germline V gene has CDR1 SGHRS and CDR2 YFSETQ.

The J gene is TRBJ2-7, the V gene TRBV27, with D possibly being TRBD1 (6 bases). V was clipped by 3 bases and J by 2 bases, with 17 bases between them. The CDR3 consists of 16 residues. Germline loops: CDR1 MNHEY, CDR2 SMNVEV (reference sequence). CDR3: CASSFVGRGPTYEQYF. CDR3 bases: TGTGCCAGCAGTTTTGTCGGCAGGGGTCCTACCTACGAGCAGTACTTC.

This chain connects TRBV2 to TRBJ1-5; 7 positions agree with TRBD1. With 2 bases clipped from V and 7 bases from J, the junction kept 5 bases outside the gene matches. In germline, CDR1 is SNHLY, CDR2 FYNNEI. This CDR3 has 14 residues. CDR3 nucleotide sequence: TGTGCCAGCAGTGAATCCAGGGGGGACCAGCCCCAGCATTTT. This encodes CASSESRGDQPQHF.

The chain carries TRBV7-8 and TRBJ2-4; D may be TRBD2 (6 bases). V was shortened by 5 bases and J by 16 bases, with 21 bases between the two germline ends. The CDR3 runs 13 residues. CDR1 is SGHVS, CDR2 FQNEAQ, per germline. In nucleotides, the CDR3 is TGTGCCAGCAGCCCCTCGCGGGACTCCAAACGTTACTTC. It yields the protein CASSPSRDSKRYF.

The rearrangement uses TRBV28 and TRBJ1-1; D is unresolved. The germline V and J ends were trimmed by 2 bases and 1 base, with 8 bases remaining between them. The CDR3 is made up of 14 amino acids. In germline, CDR1 is MDHEN, CDR2 SYDVKM. CDR3 in amino acids: CASSLVPRNTEAFF. The DNA for the CDR3 is TGTGCCAGCAGTTTAGTACCCAGGAACACTGAAGCTTTCTTT. Full variable domain (missing parts from reference TRBV28 and TRBJ1-1): DVKVTQSSRYLVKRTGEKVFLECVQDMDHENMFWYRQDPGLGLRLIYFSYDVKMKEKGDIPEGYSVSREKKERFSLILESASTNQTSMYLCASSLVPRNTEAFFGQGTRLTVV.

V gene TRBV7-9 combines with J gene TRBJ2-3; 9 nucleotides align to TRBD1. With V trimmed by 5 bases and J by 4 bases, 7 bases remained unmatched. The V gene's germline CDR1 is SEHNR and CDR2 FQNEAQ (reference sequence). The CDR3 is 15 amino acids. CDR3 region: CASSPGQGRADTQYF. The CDR3 DNA follows: TGTGCCAGCAGCCCGGGACAGGGTAGGGCAGATACGCAGTATTTT.

The chain combines TRBV4-3 with TRBJ2-4; TRBD1 agrees at 9 bases. Germline loops: CDR1 LGHNA, CDR2 YSLEER. Unmatched junction bases numbered 8, after V lost 0 bases and J lost 8 bases. This CDR3 has 16 amino acids. CDR3 region: CASSQDGTGYRDIQYF. Here the CDR3 DNA reads TGCGCCAGCAGCCAAGATGGGACAGGGTATCGGGACATTCAGTACTTC.